The rows below give T cell receptor beta chains drawn from one sample of a study of blood T cell repertoires in COVID-19. Produced via immunoSEQ multiplex PCR; TCRdb's table is partial and in-frame only. The table shows 160,000 or so clones, with about 92% occurring only once. Material: peripheral blood. Receptors originate from a woman aged 55 to 70 with COVID-19, enrolled during active disease. The CDR3 runs from the conserved cysteine through the conserved F or W. D genes are given only for firm matches. The listing skips clone size in some rows; elsewhere it reads once, few, many or a size class.

TRBV25-1	.	TRBJ2-3	TRBD1	TGTGCCAGCACTATTACAGGGGTGGGCACAGATACGCAGTATTTT	CASTITGVGTDTQYF
TRBV19	.	TRBJ1-2	TRBD1	TGTGCCAGTAGTATCCGGGACAGAAACATTGTCTATGGCTACACCTTC	CASSIRDRNIVYGYTF
TRBV6-4	.	TRBJ2-2	.	TGTGCCAGCAGTGAAGTCAGGGACGGGGAGCTGTTTTTT	CASSEVRDGELFF
TRBV12-5	.	TRBJ2-3	TRBD1	TGTGCTAGTGGTTGGGGGACAGGGGCAGCAGATACGCAGTATTTT	CASGWGTGAADTQYF
TRBV7-2	.	TRBJ1-5	.	TGTGCCAGCAGCTTAGCTGTGTCCAACCGCGTACGGCCCCAGCATTTT	CASSLAVSNRVRPQHF
TRBV13	.	TRBJ1-6	TRBD1	TGTGCCAGCAGGTCTAAGGGGGCAGGGAATTCACCCCTCCACTTT	CASRSKGAGNSPLHF
TRBV5-1	.	TRBJ1-1	.	TGCGCCAGCAGCTTGGGGCAGGGTGTGCCTGAAGCTTTCTTT	CASSLGQGVPEAFF
TRBV5-1	.	TRBJ1-1	.	TGCGCCAGCAGTAAAGAGGCATACACTGAAGCTTTCTTT	CASSKEAYTEAFF
TRBV11-2	.	TRBJ2-7	TRBD1	TGTGCCAGCAGCAACTCCGGGACAGGGCTGATCGAGCAGTACTTC	CASSNSGTGLIEQYF
TRBV3-1/TRBV3-2	.	TRBJ1-5	.	TGTGCCAGCAGCCAGGGAGGGGTCAGAAATCAGCCCCAGCATTTT	CASSQGGVRNQPQHF
TRBV3-1/TRBV3-2	.	TRBJ1-6	.	TGTGCCAGCAGCCATAGGGGGGGATACCTCCACTTT	CASSHRGGYLHF
TRBV11-2	.	TRBJ2-2	TRBD1	TGTGCCAGCAGCGACTGGGGACAGGAGGAGCTGTTTTTT	CASSDWGQEELFF
TRBV19	.	TRBJ1-2	TRBD1	TGTGCCAGTAGAGAGACAGGGGATTTCTATGGCTACACCTTC	CASRETGDFYGYTF
TRBV7-9	.	TRBJ2-1	TRBD2	TGTGCCAGCAGCTTAGTAGCGGGGGGCTCCTACAATGAGCAGTTCTTC	CASSLVAGGSYNEQFF
TRBV7-9	once	TRBJ2-7	TRBD2	TGTGCCAGCAGCGGGGGGCGGGGGGTCAACGAGCAGTACTTC	CASSGGRGVNEQYF
TRBV3-1/TRBV3-2	.	TRBJ1-1	.	TGTGCCAGCAGCCAAACTACCAGTGGTTGGGCTTTCTTT	CASSQTTSGWAFF
TRBV7-2	.	TRBJ1-4	.	TGTGCCAGCAGCTTAGCGCTGGGAGGAGACGGACTGTTTTTT	CASSLALGGDGLFF
TRBV3-1/TRBV3-2	.	TRBJ1-3	.	TGTGCCAGCAGCACCCGACAGTATGGAAACACCATATATTTT	CASSTRQYGNTIYF
TRBV2	.	TRBJ1-1	.	TGTGCCAGCAGTGTTTGGTGGAGCACTGAAGCTTTCTTT	CASSVWWSTEAFF
TRBV15	.	TRBJ2-5	.	TGTGCCACCAGCAGAGAAGATGGGGCGGTGGAGACCCAGTACTTC	CATSREDGAVETQYF
TRBV7-8	.	TRBJ1-2	.	TGTGCCAGCAGCTTAGACAGGCAAAGGAACTATGGCTACACCTTC	CASSLDRQRNYGYTF
TRBV18	.	TRBJ1-2	TRBD1	TGTGCCAGCTCACGCACCGGGACAGGGCCAAACTATGGCTACACCTTC	CASSRTGTGPNYGYTF
TRBV2	.	TRBJ1-1	TRBD1	TGTGCCAGCAGGACAGGGTACGGCACTGAAGCTTTCTTT	CASRTGYGTEAFF
TRBV4-3	.	TRBJ2-7	.	TGCGCCAGCAGCCAAGAGCTTTCAGGGTTTGGGTACGAGCAGTACTTC	CASSQELSGFGYEQYF
TRBV3-1/TRBV3-2	.	TRBJ2-3	TRBD2	TGTGCCAGCAGCCAGGGGACTAGCGTCTTGGGAGATACGCAGTATTTT	CASSQGTSVLGDTQYF
TRBV19	.	TRBJ1-2	.	TGTGCCAGTAGCCCAGACAGGTACTATGGCTACACCTTC	CASSPDRYYGYTF
TRBV6-2/TRBV6-3	.	TRBJ2-7	TRBD1	TGTGCCAGCAGTGCCGGGACAGGACCCTACGAGCAGTACTTC	CASSAGTGPYEQYF
TRBV30	.	TRBJ2-7	TRBD1	TGTGCCTGGACTCCCGGGACAGGGATTTTC	CAWTPGTGIF
TRBV4-3	.	TRBJ1-2	.	TGCGCCAGCAGCCCTGGGCAGGCTTCTAACTATGGCTACACCTTC	CASSPGQASNYGYTF
TRBV3-1/TRBV3-2	.	TRBJ1-2	TRBD1	TGTGCCAGCAGCCAAGCGGACAGGGGCTATGGCTACACCTTC	CASSQADRGYGYTF
TRBV6-5	.	TRBJ1-2	.	TGTGCCAGCAGTTACTTGACAGCAAATAACTATGGCTACACCTTC	CASSYLTANNYGYTF
TRBV10-3	.	TRBJ1-1	.	TGTGCCATCAGTTCACCGGGACAAATGAACACTGAAGCTTTCTTT	CAISSPGQMNTEAFF
TRBV5-1	.	TRBJ1-5	TRBD1	TGCGCCAGCTCGACAGGGGAAGGCAATCAGCCCCAGCATTTT	CASSTGEGNQPQHF
TRBV9	.	TRBJ1-2	.	TGTGCCAGCAACAAACGAGGGCAAACCTATGGCTACACCTTC	CASNKRGQTYGYTF
TRBV7-2	.	TRBJ2-7	TRBD2	TGTGCCAGCAGCTCCCCTAGCGGGGCCTCCTACGAGCAGTACTTC	CASSSPSGASYEQYF
TRBV10-3	.	TRBJ1-5	.	TGTGCCATCAGTTTCGAGGGCCCGGGGCAGCCCCAGCATTTT	CAISFEGPGQPQHF
TRBV6-5	.	TRBJ2-7	.	TGTGCCAGCAGGCGACCGGCACCCAACTACTACGAGCAGTACTTC	CASRRPAPNYYEQYF
TRBV11-3	.	TRBJ2-1	TRBD2	TGTGCCAGCAGCTTAGGCAGGGAGGGTGAGCAGTTCTTC	CASSLGREGEQFF
TRBV18	.	TRBJ1-5	.	TGTGCCAGCTCACCACAGGGGTGGGATCAGCCCCAGCATTTT	CASSPQGWDQPQHF
TRBV6-2/TRBV6-3	.	TRBJ2-2	.	TGTGCCAGCAGTTACGCACAGGGAAAGAACACCGGGGAGCTGTTTTTT	CASSYAQGKNTGELFF
TRBV27	.	TRBJ1-6	.	TGTGCCAGCAGTTTCCTTGGGGGGACCCAGAATTCACCCCTCCACTTT	CASSFLGGTQNSPLHF
TRBV6-5	.	TRBJ1-4	TRBD1	TGTGCCAGCAGATTACAGGGGAACCTTAATGAAAAACTGTTTTTT	CASRLQGNLNEKLFF
TRBV4-1	.	TRBJ1-5	TRBD1	TGCGCCAGCAGCCAAGCGTCGCAGGGGGCGGGTGGGAGCAATCAGCCCCAGCATTTT	CASSQASQGAGGSNQPQHF
TRBV29-1	few	TRBJ1-5	.	TGCAGCGTTGCCCTAGGGGTTAATCAGCCCCAGCATTTT	CSVALGVNQPQHF
TRBV5-1	once	TRBJ1-1	.	TGCGCCAGCAGTCGTGGGGGGGAGAAGAACACTGAAGCTTTCTTT	CASSRGGEKNTEAFF
TRBV6-1	few	TRBJ1-5	TRBD1	TGTGCCAGCAGTGCAGCAGACAGGGGACCTAATCAGCCCCAGCATTTT	CASSAADRGPNQPQHF
TRBV10-3	few	TRBJ1-1	.	TGTGCCATCAGTGAGAGGGAGGGAGGGGATGAAGCTTTCTTT	CAISEREGGDEAFF
TRBV4-3	.	TRBJ1-4	.	TGCGCCAGCAGCCAGGCCGGGGGTGCTGAAAAACTGTTTTTT	CASSQAGGAEKLFF
TRBV5-1	.	TRBJ1-1	.	TGCGCCAGCAGCTGGATACAGGGGAACACTGAAGCTTTCTTT	CASSWIQGNTEAFF
TRBV5-1	.	TRBJ2-3	TRBD2	TGCGCCAGCAGCATAGTCCTAGCGGGGGTGGGAGATACGCAGTATTTT	CASSIVLAGVGDTQYF
TRBV19	.	TRBJ2-2	TRBD1	TGTGCCATTGACAGGGACACCGGGGAGCTGTTTTTT	CAIDRDTGELFF